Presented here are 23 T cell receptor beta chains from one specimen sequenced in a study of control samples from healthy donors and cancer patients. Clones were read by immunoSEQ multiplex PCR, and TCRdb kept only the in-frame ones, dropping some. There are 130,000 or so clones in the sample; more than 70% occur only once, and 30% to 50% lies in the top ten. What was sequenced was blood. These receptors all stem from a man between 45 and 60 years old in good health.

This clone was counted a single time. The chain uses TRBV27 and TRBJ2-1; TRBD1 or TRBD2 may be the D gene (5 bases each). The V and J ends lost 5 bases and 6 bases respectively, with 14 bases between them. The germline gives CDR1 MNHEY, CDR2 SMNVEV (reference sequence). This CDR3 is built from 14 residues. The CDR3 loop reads CASSTNRGLNEQFF. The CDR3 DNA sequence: TGTGCCAGCAGTACCAACCGGGGCCTCAATGAGCAGTTCTTC.

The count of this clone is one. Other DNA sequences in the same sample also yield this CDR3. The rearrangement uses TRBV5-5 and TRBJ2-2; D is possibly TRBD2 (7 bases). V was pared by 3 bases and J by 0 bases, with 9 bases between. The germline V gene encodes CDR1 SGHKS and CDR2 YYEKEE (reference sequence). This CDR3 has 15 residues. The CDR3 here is CASSWEGANTGELFF. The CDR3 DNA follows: TGTGCCAGCAGCTGGGAGGGGGCGAACACCGGGGAGCTGTTTTTT.

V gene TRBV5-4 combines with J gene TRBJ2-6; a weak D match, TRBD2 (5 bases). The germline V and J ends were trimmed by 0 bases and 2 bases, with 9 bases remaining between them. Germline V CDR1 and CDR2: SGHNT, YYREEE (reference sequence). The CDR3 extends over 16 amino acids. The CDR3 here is CASSLARAAGANVLTF. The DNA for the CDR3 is TGTGCCAGCAGCTTGGCCAGAGCGGCTGGGGCCAACGTCCTGACTTTC.

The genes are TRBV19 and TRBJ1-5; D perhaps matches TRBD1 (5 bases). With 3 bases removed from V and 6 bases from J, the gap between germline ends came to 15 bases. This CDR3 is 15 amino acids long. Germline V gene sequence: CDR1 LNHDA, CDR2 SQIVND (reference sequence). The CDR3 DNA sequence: TGTGCCAGTAGTATGACCCGGGGGGGGGTTCAGCCCCAGCATTTT. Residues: CASSMTRGGVQPQHF.

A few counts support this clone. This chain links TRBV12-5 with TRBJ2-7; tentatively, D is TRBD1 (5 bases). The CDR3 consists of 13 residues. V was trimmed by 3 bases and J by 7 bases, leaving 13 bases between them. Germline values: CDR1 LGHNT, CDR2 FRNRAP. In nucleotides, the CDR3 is TGTGCTAGTGGTTTCGATGGGGCCTGGGAGCAGTACTTC. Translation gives CASGFDGAWEQYF.

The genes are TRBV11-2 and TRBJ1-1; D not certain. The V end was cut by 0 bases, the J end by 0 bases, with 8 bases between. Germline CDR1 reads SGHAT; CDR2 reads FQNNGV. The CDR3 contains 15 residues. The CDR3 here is CASSLEGRMNTEAFF. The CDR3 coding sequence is TGTGCCAGCAGCTTAGAGGGCAGAATGAACACTGAAGCTTTCTTT. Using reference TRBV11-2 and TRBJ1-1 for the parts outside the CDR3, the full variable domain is EAGVAQSPRYKIIEKRQSVAFWCNPISGHATLYWYQQILGQGPKLLIQFQNNGVVDDSQLPKDRFSAERLKGVDSTLKIQPAKLEDSAVYLCASSLEGRMNTEAFFGQGTRLTVV.

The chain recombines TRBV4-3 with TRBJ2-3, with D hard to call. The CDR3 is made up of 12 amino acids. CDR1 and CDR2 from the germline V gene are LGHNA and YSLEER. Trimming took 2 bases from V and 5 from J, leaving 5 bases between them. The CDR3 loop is CASSQLRDTQYF. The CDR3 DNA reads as TGCGCCAGCAGCCAACTGAGAGATACGCAGTATTTT.

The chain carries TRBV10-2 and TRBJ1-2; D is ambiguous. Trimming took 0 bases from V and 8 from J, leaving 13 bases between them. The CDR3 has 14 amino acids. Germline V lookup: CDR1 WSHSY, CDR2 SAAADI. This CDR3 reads CASSESSFPGGYTF. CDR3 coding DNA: TGCGCCAGCAGTGAGTCTTCTTTCCCCGGGGGCTACACCTTC.

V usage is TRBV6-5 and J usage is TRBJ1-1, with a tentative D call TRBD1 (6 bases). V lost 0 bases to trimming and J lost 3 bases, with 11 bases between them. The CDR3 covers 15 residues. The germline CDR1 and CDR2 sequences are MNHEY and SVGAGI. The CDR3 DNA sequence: TGTGCCAGCAGTTACTCAGGGGCAGGGGACACTGAAGCTTTCTTT. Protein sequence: CASSYSGAGDTEAFF.

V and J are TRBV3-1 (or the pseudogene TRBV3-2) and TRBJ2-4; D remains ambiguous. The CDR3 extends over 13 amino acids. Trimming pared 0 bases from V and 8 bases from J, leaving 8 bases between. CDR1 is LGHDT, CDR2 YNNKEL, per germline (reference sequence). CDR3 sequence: CASSQEGLDIQYF. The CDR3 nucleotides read TGTGCCAGCAGCCAAGAGGGCTTAGACATTCAGTACTTC.

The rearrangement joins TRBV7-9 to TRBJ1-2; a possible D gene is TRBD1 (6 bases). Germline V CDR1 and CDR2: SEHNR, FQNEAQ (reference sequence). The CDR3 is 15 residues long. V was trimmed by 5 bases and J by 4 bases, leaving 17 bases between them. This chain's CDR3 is CASSPGAWAGYGYTF. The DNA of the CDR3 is TGTGCCAGCAGCCCAGGGGCTTGGGCGGGCTATGGCTACACCTTC.

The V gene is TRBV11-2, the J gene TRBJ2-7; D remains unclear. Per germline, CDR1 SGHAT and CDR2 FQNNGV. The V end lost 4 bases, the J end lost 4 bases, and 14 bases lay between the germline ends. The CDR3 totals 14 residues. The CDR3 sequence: CASSSIDWVYEQYF. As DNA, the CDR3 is TGTGCCAGCAGCTCTATCGATTGGGTATACGAGCAGTACTTC.

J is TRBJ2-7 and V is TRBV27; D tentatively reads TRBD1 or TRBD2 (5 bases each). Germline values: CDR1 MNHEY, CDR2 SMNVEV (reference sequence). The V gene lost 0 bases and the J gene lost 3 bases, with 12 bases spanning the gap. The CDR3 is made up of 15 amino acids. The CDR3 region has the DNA TGTGCCAGCAGTTTATCGGGGGTTAGATTCTACGAGCAGTACTTC. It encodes CASSLSGVRFYEQYF.

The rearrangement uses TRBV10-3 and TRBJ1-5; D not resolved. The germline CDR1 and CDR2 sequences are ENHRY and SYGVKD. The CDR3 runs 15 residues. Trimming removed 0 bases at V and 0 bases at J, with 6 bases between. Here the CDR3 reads CAISESGDSNQPQHF. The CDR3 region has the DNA TGTGCCATCAGTGAGTCTGGGGATAGCAATCAGCCCCAGCATTTT.

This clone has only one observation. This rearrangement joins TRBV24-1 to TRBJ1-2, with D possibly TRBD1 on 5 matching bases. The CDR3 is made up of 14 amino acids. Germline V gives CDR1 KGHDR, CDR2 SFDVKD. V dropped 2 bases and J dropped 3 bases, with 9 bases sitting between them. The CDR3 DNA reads TGTGCCACCAGTGATTCGAGGGGACACTATGGCTACACCTTC. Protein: CATSDSRGHYGYTF.

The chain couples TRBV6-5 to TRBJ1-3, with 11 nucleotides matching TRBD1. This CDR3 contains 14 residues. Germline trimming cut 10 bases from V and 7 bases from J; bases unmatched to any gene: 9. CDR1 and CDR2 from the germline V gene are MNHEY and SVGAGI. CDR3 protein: CATLGRDRGNTIYF. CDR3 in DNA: TGTGCCACCTTAGGGCGGGACAGGGGGAACACCATATATTTT.

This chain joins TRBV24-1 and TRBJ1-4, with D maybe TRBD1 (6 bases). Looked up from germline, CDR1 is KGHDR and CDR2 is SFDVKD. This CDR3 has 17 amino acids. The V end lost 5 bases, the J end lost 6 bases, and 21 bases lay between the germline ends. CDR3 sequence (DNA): TGTGCCACCAGTGGCCTGGGCACAGGGCTGTGGGATGAAAAACTGTTTTTT. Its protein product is CATSGLGTGLWDEKLFF.

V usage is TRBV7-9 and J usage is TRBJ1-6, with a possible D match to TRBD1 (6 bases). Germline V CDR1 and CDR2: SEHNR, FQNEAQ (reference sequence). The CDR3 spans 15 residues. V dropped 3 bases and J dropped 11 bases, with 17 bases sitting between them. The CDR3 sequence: CASSLAGANGTPLHF. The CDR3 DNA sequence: TGTGCCAGCAGCTTGGCAGGGGCCAACGGAACACCCCTCCACTTT.

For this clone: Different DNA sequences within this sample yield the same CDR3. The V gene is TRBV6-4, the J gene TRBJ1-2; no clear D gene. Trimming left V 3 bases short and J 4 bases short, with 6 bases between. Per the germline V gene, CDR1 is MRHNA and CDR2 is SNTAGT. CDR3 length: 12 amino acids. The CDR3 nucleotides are TGTGCCAGCAGTGATAGAAGCTATGGCTACACCTTC. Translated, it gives CASSDRSYGYTF.

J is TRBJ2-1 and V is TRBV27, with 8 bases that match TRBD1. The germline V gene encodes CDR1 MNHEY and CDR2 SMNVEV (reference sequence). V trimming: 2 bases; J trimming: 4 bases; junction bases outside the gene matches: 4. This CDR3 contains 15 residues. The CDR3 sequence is CASSLEQGAYNEQFF. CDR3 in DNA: TGTGCCAGCAGTTTAGAGCAGGGGGCTTACAATGAGCAGTTCTTC.

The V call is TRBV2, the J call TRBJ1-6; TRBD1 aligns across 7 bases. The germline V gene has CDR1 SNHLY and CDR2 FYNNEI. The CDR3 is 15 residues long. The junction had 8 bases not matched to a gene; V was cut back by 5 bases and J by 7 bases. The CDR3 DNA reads TGTGCCAGCAGTCTAAGGGACAGAGAGAATTCACCCCTCCACTTT. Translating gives CASSLRDRENSPLHF. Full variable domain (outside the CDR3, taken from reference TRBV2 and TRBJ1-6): EPEVTQTPSHQVTQMGQEVILRCVPISNHLYFYWYRQILGQKVEFLVSFYNNEISEKSEIFDDQFSVERPDGSNFTLKIRSTKLEDSAMYFCASSLRDRENSPLHFGNGTRLTVT.

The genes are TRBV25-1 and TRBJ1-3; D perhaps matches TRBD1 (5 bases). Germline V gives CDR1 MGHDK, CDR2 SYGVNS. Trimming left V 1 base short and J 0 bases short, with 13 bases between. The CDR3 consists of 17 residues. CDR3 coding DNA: TGTGCCAGCAGTGAATTCGGTCAGGGACTCTCTGGAAACACCATATATTTT. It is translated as CASSEFGQGLSGNTIYF. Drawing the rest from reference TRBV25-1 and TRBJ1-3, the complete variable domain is EADIYQTPRYLVIGTGKKITLECSQTMGHDKMYWYQQDPGMELHLIHYSYGVNSTEKGDLSSESTVSRIRTEHFPLTLESARPSHTSQYLCASSEFGQGLSGNTIYFGEGSWLTVV.

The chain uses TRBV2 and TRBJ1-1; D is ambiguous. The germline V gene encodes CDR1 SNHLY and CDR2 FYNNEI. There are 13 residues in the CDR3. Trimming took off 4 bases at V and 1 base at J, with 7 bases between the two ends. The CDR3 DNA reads TGTGCCAGCAGTGGAACACGGAACACTGAAGCTTTCTTT. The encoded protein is CASSGTRNTEAFF.